These 22 T cell receptor beta chains were sequenced from one sample in a study of blood T cell repertoires in COVID-19 (TCRdb year 2020). To prepare the library, the immunoSEQ multiplex PCR assay was applied. The clones in this table, taken by TCRdb from immuneACCESS, are in-frame only. Not every clone is retained; where verified, under half of the shortfall comes from an unresolved V gene, and the cause of the rest is unknown. The sample table holds 120,000 to 150,000 clones, of which around 82% were seen once. The ten largest make up 4.2% of the sample. Sequenced: peripheral blood. The receptors here all came from a man aged 60-69 years with acute or convalescent COVID-19.

This clone was recorded a few times. The CDR3 DNA reads TGCAGCGTGGCCTATAGCACCCTCACCTACGATACGCAGTATTTT. Amino acids: CSVAYSTLTYDTQYF. The chain uses TRBV29-1 and TRBJ2-3; no clear D gene. In germline, CDR1 is SQVTM, CDR2 ANQGSEA. Trimming left V 6 bases short and J 6 bases short, with 22 bases between. CDR3 length equals 15 residues.

CDR3 sequence reads: CASRKEGAYEQYF. In DNA form, the CDR3 reads TGTGCCAGCAGAAAGGAAGGGGCTTACGAGCAGTACTTC. The chain uses TRBV27 and TRBJ2-7; the D gene is possibly TRBD1 (5 bases). The V end was cut by 6 bases, the J end by 4 bases, with 13 bases between. This CDR3 spans 13 amino acids. CDR1 is MNHEY, CDR2 SMNVEV, per germline (reference sequence).

This rearrangement joins TRBV2 to TRBJ2-7; 8 nucleotides line up with TRBD2. This CDR3 spans 16 amino acids. CDR1 and CDR2 (germline): SNHLY, FYNNEI. With V trimmed by 0 bases and J by 1 base, 5 bases remained unmatched. Here the CDR3 reads CASSEALASGSYEQYF. The CDR3, as DNA: TGTGCCAGCAGTGAAGCGCTTGCTAGCGGGTCCTACGAGCAGTACTTC. The full variable domain, rest sourced from reference TRBV2 and TRBJ2-7, is EPEVTQTPSHQVTQMGQEVILRCVPISNHLYFYWYRQILGQKVEFLVSFYNNEISEKSEIFDDQFSVERPDGSNFTLKIRSTKLEDSAMYFCASSEALASGSYEQYFGPGTRLTVT.

The chain is built from TRBV19 and TRBJ2-3, with 8 bases identical to TRBD2. Germline CDR1 is LNHDA and CDR2 is SQIVND (reference sequence). V lost 2 bases to trimming and J lost 7 bases; unmatched junction nucleotides: 8. This CDR3 is 15 amino acids long. The chain's CDR3 is CASSISETSAHTQYF. The CDR3 DNA reads as TGTGCCAGTAGTATATCGGAGACTAGCGCCCATACGCAGTATTTT.

The V gene is TRBV7-9, the J gene TRBJ2-3; D is uncertain. The CDR3 is 13 residues long. V gave up 5 bases and J gave up 2 bases, with 8 bases separating them. In germline, CDR1 is SEHNR, CDR2 FQNEAQ (reference sequence). CDR3 DNA sequence: TGTGCCAGCAGCGGGCTGAACACAGATACGCAGTATTTT. It translates to CASSGLNTDTQYF.

The rearrangement uses TRBV7-2 and TRBJ2-2; unclear D gene. The germline V gene encodes CDR1 SGHTA and CDR2 FQGNSA. Trimming pared 1 base from V and 2 bases from J, leaving 11 bases between. The CDR3 contains 16 residues. The CDR3 DNA reads as TGTGCCAGCAGCTTAGGAGGCGGCTTTAACACCGGGGAGCTGTTTTTT. This gives the protein CASSLGGGFNTGELFF.

This clone was observed a few times. This rearrangement joins TRBV7-9 to TRBJ1-2; D gene unclear. The CDR3 consists of 15 residues. Germline lookup yields CDR1 SEHNR and CDR2 FQNEAQ (reference sequence). V was trimmed by 5 bases and J by 7 bases, leaving 20 bases between them. CDR3 nucleotide sequence: TGTGCCAGCAGCCCCCCCGGCAGCTCCCGGAGTGGCTACACCTTC. Translating gives CASSPPGSSRSGYTF.

The V call is TRBV30, the J call TRBJ2-7; 8 bases fit TRBD1. This CDR3 is 13 amino acids long. V gave up 3 bases and J gave up 3 bases; unmatched junction bases: 4. Germline CDR1 reads GTSNPN; CDR2 reads SVGIG (reference sequence). CDR3 in amino acids: CAWRDRAVYEQYF. The CDR3 DNA sequence: TGTGCCTGGAGGGACAGGGCCGTCTACGAGCAGTACTTC.

The chain recombines TRBV3-1 (or the pseudogene TRBV3-2) with TRBJ2-1, with 10 bases lining up with TRBD2. With V trimmed by 3 bases and J by 2 bases, 7 bases remained unmatched. This CDR3 is built from 17 residues. Looked up from germline, CDR1 is LGHDT and CDR2 is YNNKEL (reference sequence). The CDR3 loop is CASSQSSSGRAYNEQFF. The DNA of the CDR3 is TGTGCCAGCAGCCAGTCCTCTAGCGGGAGAGCCTACAATGAGCAGTTCTTC.

The V call is TRBV7-9, the J call TRBJ2-1; TRBD2 aligns across 12 bases. The ends lost 9 bases at V and 4 bases at J; junction bases unmatched: 7. Germline V gene data show CDR1 as SEHNR and CDR2 as FQNEAQ (reference sequence). There are 15 residues in the CDR3. DNA of the CDR3: TGTGCCAGTACGATGGGACTAGCGGGTTACAATGAGCAGTTCTTC. Translated: CASTMGLAGYNEQFF.

The chain is built from TRBV29-1 and TRBJ2-1, with TRBD1 identical over 8 bases. Per germline, CDR1 SQVTM and CDR2 ANQGSEA. The ends lost 7 bases at V and 0 bases at J; junction bases unmatched: 5. The CDR3 is made up of 14 amino acids. The CDR3 DNA is TGCAGCGGATTCAGGGGGCACTCCTACAATGAGCAGTTCTTC. As protein: CSGFRGHSYNEQFF.

The rearrangement uses TRBV7-8 and TRBJ1-2, with TRBD1 matching 8 bases. CDR1 and CDR2 (germline): SGHVS, FQNEAQ. Trimming cost V 5 bases and J 4 bases; bases outside gene matches: 3. This CDR3 has 13 amino acids. The CDR3, as DNA: TGTGCCAGCAGCCAGGACAGGGCCTATGGCTACACCTTC. It is translated as CASSQDRAYGYTF.

This clone was picked up a small number of times. The CDR3 region has the DNA TGTGCCAGCAGAGACAGGGAGCGAAACACCATATATTTT. Residues: CASRDRERNTIYF. The chain couples TRBV2 to TRBJ1-3, with 7 bases matching TRBD1. The CDR3 runs to 13 residues. The germline V gene has CDR1 SNHLY and CDR2 FYNNEI. V was pared by 6 bases and J by 5 bases, with 4 bases of the junction left unmatched.

The sample holds a few counts of this clone. The CDR3 coding sequence is TGCAGCGCCGGGACTAGCGGCTACAATGAGCAGTTCTTC. Protein sequence: CSAGTSGYNEQFF. The V and J genes are TRBV29-1 and TRBJ2-1; 11 bases are shared with TRBD2. This CDR3 has 13 residues. Germline V gene data show CDR1 as SQVTM and CDR2 as ANQGSEA. The junction had 2 bases not matched to a gene; V was cut back by 7 bases and J by 3 bases.

The gene calls are TRBV28 and TRBJ1-5, with 10 bases aligning to TRBD1. Germline CDR1 reads MDHEN; CDR2 reads SYDVKM. The CDR3 sequence is 16 residues long. V lost 1 base to trimming and J lost 8 bases; unmatched junction nucleotides: 8. In DNA, the CDR3 is TGTGCCAGCAGTTTATACGGGACAGGGGACGGGGAGCCCCAGCATTTT. It is translated as CASSLYGTGDGEPQHF.

This clone has a handful of counts. The rearrangement links TRBV4-1 to TRBJ2-1; D call uncertain. The CDR3 loop spans 16 amino acids. Between the trimmed V and J ends, which lost 1 base and 8 bases, there was a span of 18 bases. Germline loops: CDR1 MGHRA, CDR2 YSYEKL. The CDR3 reads CASSQGRSEIRHEQFF. Here the CDR3 DNA reads TGCGCCAGCAGCCAAGGGCGGAGCGAGATTAGACATGAGCAGTTCTTC.

The gene calls are TRBV28 and TRBJ2-5; a possible D gene is TRBD2 (6 bases). The germline CDR1 and CDR2 sequences are MDHEN and SYDVKM. Trimming removed 3 bases at V and 5 bases at J, with 16 bases between. There are 15 residues in the CDR3. DNA for the CDR3: TGTGCCAGCAGTTTCCGGGGAGGATTAGAGGAGACCCAGTACTTC. It encodes CASSFRGGLEETQYF. The full variable domain, in which reference TRBV28 and TRBJ2-5 provide the parts outside the CDR3, is DVKVTQSSRYLVKRTGEKVFLECVQDMDHENMFWYRQDPGLGLRLIYFSYDVKMKEKGDIPEGYSVSREKKERFSLILESASTNQTSMYLCASSFRGGLEETQYFGPGTRLLVL.

This chain connects TRBV5-1 to TRBJ2-1; D is possibly TRBD2 (6 bases). Germline V gene sequence: CDR1 SGHRS, CDR2 YFSETQ. V lost 7 bases and J 2 bases, leaving 13 bases between the germline ends. The length of the CDR3 is 14 residues. The CDR3 DNA sequence: TGCGCCAGCTATCGGGAGCCAGCCTACAATGAGCAGTTCTTC. Its translation is CASYREPAYNEQFF.

Concerning this clone: Within the sample, other DNA sequences also encode this same CDR3. This sequence joins TRBV20-1 and TRBJ2-7, with D tentatively TRBD2 (5 bases). Trimming cost V 6 bases and J 3 bases, with 9 bases left between them. Germline-derived CDR1 and CDR2 are DFQATT and SNEGSKA (reference sequence). This CDR3 is built from 11 residues. CDR3 in DNA: TGCAGTGCCCCTGGACTCTACGAGCAGTACTTC. Protein: CSAPGLYEQYF.

The chain combines TRBV2 with TRBJ2-7; no clear D. V lost 2 bases and J lost 2, with 4 bases in between. The V gene's germline CDR1 is SNHLY and CDR2 FYNNEI. CDR3 length: 12 amino acids. The CDR3 nucleotides are TGTGCCAGCAGTGAAAATACCTACGAGCAGTACTTC. Translating it yields CASSENTYEQYF.

The chain has TRBV25-1 and TRBJ2-2, with a weak D call TRBD1 (5 bases). Trimming cost V 3 bases and J 4 bases, with 9 bases left between them. The V gene's germline CDR1 is MGHDK and CDR2 SYGVNS. This CDR3 contains 14 residues. This CDR3 reads CASSDQGFTGELFF. In DNA, the CDR3 is TGTGCCAGCAGTGACCAGGGTTTCACCGGGGAGCTGTTTTTT.

This clone has just one count. This sequence joins TRBV6-1 and TRBJ2-7, with 9 bases fitting TRBD1. Germline loops: CDR1 MNHNS, CDR2 SASEGT. V lost 2 bases to trimming and J lost 3 bases; unmatched junction nucleotides: 5. The length of the CDR3 is 15 residues. The CDR3 protein is CASSERDRENYEQYF. The CDR3 bases are TGTGCCAGCAGTGAAAGGGACAGGGAGAACTACGAGCAGTACTTC.